These T cell receptor beta chains were read from a single sample in a study of T cells in Graves' hyperthyroidism and ophthalmopathy. TCRdb ran MiXCR on the multiplex PCR reads and lists one entry per CDR3 protein. The sample carries almost 350,000 distinct CDR3 sequences, 15% to 20% recorded once. The sequenced sample consisted of blood. All receptors derive from a middle-aged woman with Graves' ophthalmopathy. CDR3s include the opening cysteine and the closing phenylalanine or tryptophan. Fields, in order: clone size, CDR3 length, J gene, V gene, D gene, CDR3 DNA, CDR3 protein. A D gene is named only where the DNA matches it firmly. Clone size is shown for a subset of rows, as once, few, many or a class of expanded clone.

clone size: many; CDR3 length: 16; J gene: TRBJ1-5; V gene: TRBV15; D gene: .; CDR3 DNA: TGTGCCACCAGCAGAATCTTACAGGTGAACAATCAGCCCCAGCATTTT; CDR3 protein: CATSRILQVNNQPQHF
clone size: many; CDR3 length: 18; J gene: TRBJ2-4; V gene: TRBV2; D gene: TRBD1; CDR3 DNA: TGTGCCAGCAGTGAAGCGACAGGGGGCGCTTCGGCCAAAAACATTCAGTACTTC; CDR3 protein: CASSEATGGASAKNIQYF
clone size: many; CDR3 length: 13; J gene: TRBJ1-2; V gene: TRBV28; D gene: TRBD1; CDR3 DNA: TGTGCCAGCAGCCAGGGGGCTATTTATGGCTACACCTTC; CDR3 protein: CASSQGAIYGYTF
clone size: many; CDR3 length: 15; J gene: TRBJ1-2; V gene: TRBV15; D gene: .; CDR3 DNA: TGTGCCACCAGCAGGGGACCGCAACCTTCCTATGGCTACACCTTC; CDR3 protein: CATSRGPQPSYGYTF
clone size: many; CDR3 length: 14; J gene: TRBJ2-7; V gene: TRBV12-3/TRBV12-4; D gene: .; CDR3 DNA: TGTGCCAGCAGTTTAACGGGATTCGTCTACGAGCAGTACTTC; CDR3 protein: CASSLTGFVYEQYF
clone size: many; CDR3 length: 14; J gene: TRBJ2-7; V gene: TRBV20-1; D gene: .; CDR3 DNA: TGCAGTGCTAGAGATAGTTGGGACCGTGGCGAGCAGTACTTC; CDR3 protein: CSARDSWDRGEQYF
clone size: few; CDR3 length: 16; J gene: TRBJ1-5; V gene: TRBV7-2; D gene: .; CDR3 DNA: TGTGCCAGCAGCTTAGCTACGGCCTATAGCAATCAGCCCCAGCATTTT; CDR3 protein: CASSLATAYSNQPQHF
clone size: .; CDR3 length: 14; J gene: TRBJ2-2; V gene: TRBV6-1; D gene: .; CDR3 DNA: TGTGCCAGCACCTTCGAGATGGCGTCCGGGGAGCTGTTTTTT; CDR3 protein: CASTFEMASGELFF
clone size: many; CDR3 length: 16; J gene: TRBJ2-2; V gene: TRBV5-1; D gene: .; CDR3 DNA: TGCGCCAGCAGCCCGACCCTGGGGATAAACACCGGGGAGCTGTTTTTT; CDR3 protein: CASSPTLGINTGELFF
clone size: many; CDR3 length: 14; J gene: TRBJ1-5; V gene: TRBV19; D gene: .; CDR3 DNA: TGTGCCAGTGGGGATCGGGCAGACAGGCAGCCCCAGCATTTT; CDR3 protein: CASGDRADRQPQHF
clone size: .; CDR3 length: 16; J gene: TRBJ2-7; V gene: TRBV24-1; D gene: TRBD2; CDR3 DNA: TGTGCCACCAGTGACCAGACTAGCGGGAGGTTCTACGAGCAGTACTTC; CDR3 protein: CATSDQTSGRFYEQYF
clone size: .; CDR3 length: 14; J gene: TRBJ1-6; V gene: TRBV5-1; D gene: .; CDR3 DNA: TGCGCCAGCAGCCCAGAAACAGTTGATTCACCCCTCCACTTT; CDR3 protein: CASSPETVDSPLHF
clone size: .; CDR3 length: 14; J gene: TRBJ2-2; V gene: TRBV7-8; D gene: .; CDR3 DNA: TGTGCCAGCAGCTTAAGTGACGGGACCGGGGAGCTGTTTTTT; CDR3 protein: CASSLSDGTGELFF
clone size: many; CDR3 length: 15; J gene: TRBJ1-5; V gene: TRBV24-1; D gene: TRBD1; CDR3 DNA: TGTGCCACCAGTGATCCGAACCGACAGGGTGGGCCCCAGCATTTT; CDR3 protein: CATSDPNRQGGPQHF
clone size: many; CDR3 length: 14; J gene: TRBJ1-5; V gene: TRBV19; D gene: TRBD1; CDR3 DNA: TGTGCCAGTAAGCCGGGACAGGGAAATCAGCCCCAGCATTTT; CDR3 protein: CASKPGQGNQPQHF
clone size: many; CDR3 length: 14; J gene: TRBJ2-7; V gene: TRBV4-3; D gene: TRBD2; CDR3 DNA: TGCGCCAGCAGCCAAGAACTAGCGAACTACGAGCAGTACTTC; CDR3 protein: CASSQELANYEQYF
clone size: once; CDR3 length: 14; J gene: TRBJ1-1; V gene: TRBV6-5; D gene: .; CDR3 DNA: TGTGCCAGCAGTGACTCGGCAGCGAACACTGAAGCTTTCTTT; CDR3 protein: CASSDSAANTEAFF
clone size: .; CDR3 length: 15; J gene: TRBJ2-2; V gene: TRBV6-2/TRBV6-3; D gene: .; CDR3 DNA: TGTGCCAGCAGTTACTCTTCCACGGGAGCCGGGGAGCTGTTTTTT; CDR3 protein: CASSYSSTGAGELFF
clone size: many; CDR3 length: 15; J gene: TRBJ2-7; V gene: TRBV15; D gene: TRBD2; CDR3 DNA: TGTGCCACCAGCATTTCAGCGGGAGATTCGGACGAGCAGTACTTC; CDR3 protein: CATSISAGDSDEQYF
clone size: many; CDR3 length: 14; J gene: TRBJ2-7; V gene: TRBV10-3; D gene: .; CDR3 DNA: TGTGCCATCTGGGCAGGGATGGAAGGCTACGAGCAGTACTTC; CDR3 protein: CAIWAGMEGYEQYF
clone size: many; CDR3 length: 14; J gene: TRBJ2-4; V gene: TRBV6-1; D gene: .; CDR3 DNA: TGTGCCAGCAGTACAAGGGGCCCGGGGAGCATTCAGTACTTC; CDR3 protein: CASSTRGPGSIQYF
clone size: many; CDR3 length: 15; J gene: TRBJ2-7; V gene: TRBV7-6; D gene: .; CDR3 DNA: TGTGCCAGCAGCTTAAATTCGGGGGAGTCGGAGGAGCAGTACTTC; CDR3 protein: CASSLNSGESEEQYF
clone size: many; CDR3 length: 11; J gene: TRBJ1-1; V gene: TRBV7-8; D gene: .; CDR3 DNA: TGTGCCAGCAGCCTGACGGATGGAGCTTTCTTT; CDR3 protein: CASSLTDGAFF
clone size: many; CDR3 length: 11; J gene: TRBJ1-2; V gene: TRBV6-5; D gene: .; CDR3 DNA: TGTGCCAGCACTCGGACTCATGGCTACACCTTC; CDR3 protein: CASTRTHGYTF
clone size: many; CDR3 length: 14; J gene: TRBJ2-7; V gene: TRBV11-2; D gene: TRBD2; CDR3 DNA: TGTGCCAGCAGTAGACTAGCGGGTACCAACGAGCAGTACTTC; CDR3 protein: CASSRLAGTNEQYF
clone size: many; CDR3 length: 13; J gene: TRBJ2-7; V gene: TRBV20-1; D gene: TRBD2; CDR3 DNA: TGCAGTGCAACTCAGCGGGAGCAGGGCGAGCAGTACTTC; CDR3 protein: CSATQREQGEQYF
clone size: many; CDR3 length: 16; J gene: TRBJ1-1; V gene: TRBV13; D gene: TRBD1; CDR3 DNA: TGTGCCAGCAGCTACGGGACAGCCCTAATGAACACTGAAGCTTTCTTT; CDR3 protein: CASSYGTALMNTEAFF
clone size: many; CDR3 length: 12; J gene: TRBJ2-5; V gene: TRBV27; D gene: .; CDR3 DNA: TGTGCCAGCAGCCGGCGCGAAGAGACCCAGTACTTC; CDR3 protein: CASSRREETQYF
clone size: many; CDR3 length: 15; J gene: TRBJ2-5; V gene: TRBV18; D gene: .; CDR3 DNA: TGTGCCAGCCGACCCACCGTACGGACCCAAGAGACCCAGTACTTC; CDR3 protein: CASRPTVRTQETQYF
clone size: many; CDR3 length: 12; J gene: TRBJ2-7; V gene: TRBV11-2; D gene: .; CDR3 DNA: TGTGCCAGCAGCCTTCTAGACTACGAGCAGTACTTC; CDR3 protein: CASSLLDYEQYF
clone size: many; CDR3 length: 18; J gene: TRBJ1-1; V gene: TRBV4-1; D gene: TRBD1; CDR3 DNA: TGCGCCAGCAGCCACCCGGGACAGGGGAACCCTAGGGGCACTGAAGCTTTCTTT; CDR3 protein: CASSHPGQGNPRGTEAFF
clone size: many; CDR3 length: 14; J gene: TRBJ2-7; V gene: TRBV2; D gene: TRBD1; CDR3 DNA: TGTGCCAGCAGCCACCGGGACAGATACTACGAGCAGTACTTC; CDR3 protein: CASSHRDRYYEQYF
clone size: many; CDR3 length: 21; J gene: TRBJ2-7; V gene: TRBV7-3; D gene: TRBD2; CDR3 DNA: TGTGCCAGCAGCTTCACGACCCGCGCGAGACTAGCGGGAGGGCAAGGGTACGAGCAGTACTTC; CDR3 protein: CASSFTTRARLAGGQGYEQYF
clone size: .; CDR3 length: 15; J gene: TRBJ1-3; V gene: TRBV19; D gene: .; CDR3 DNA: TGTGCCAGTATGCTCAACAGTTTCTCTGGAAACACCATATATTTT; CDR3 protein: CASMLNSFSGNTIYF
clone size: many; CDR3 length: 13; J gene: TRBJ1-1; V gene: TRBV6-1; D gene: .; CDR3 DNA: TGTGCCAGCAGACGGACAGTGAACACTGAAGCTTTCTTT; CDR3 protein: CASRRTVNTEAFF
clone size: .; CDR3 length: 13; J gene: TRBJ1-1; V gene: TRBV6-1; D gene: TRBD1; CDR3 DNA: TGTGCCTTGAGGACAGGGGGCGCCGCTGAAGCTTTCTTT; CDR3 protein: CALRTGGAAEAFF
clone size: .; CDR3 length: 14; J gene: TRBJ1-5; V gene: TRBV29-1; D gene: .; CDR3 DNA: TGCAGCGTTGGGTCCGGAACTAGCAATCAGCCCCAGCATTTT; CDR3 protein: CSVGSGTSNQPQHF
clone size: .; CDR3 length: 13; J gene: TRBJ2-2; V gene: TRBV3-1; D gene: .; CDR3 DNA: TGTGCCAGCAGCCAAGGGGAGAGTCGAGGGCTGTTTTTT; CDR3 protein: CASSQGESRGLFF
clone size: many; CDR3 length: 16; J gene: TRBJ1-1; V gene: TRBV6-1; D gene: TRBD1; CDR3 DNA: TGTGCCAGCAGTGAAGTGGCAGGGGGGATGAACACTGAAGCTTTCTTT; CDR3 protein: CASSEVAGGMNTEAFF
clone size: many; CDR3 length: 17; J gene: TRBJ2-6; V gene: TRBV28; D gene: .; CDR3 DNA: TGTGCCAGCAGTTTGCGGTCATACAGATCTGGGGCCAACGTCCTGACTTTC; CDR3 protein: CASSLRSYRSGANVLTF
clone size: many; CDR3 length: 18; J gene: TRBJ1-1; V gene: TRBV6-2/TRBV6-3; D gene: TRBD1; CDR3 DNA: TGTGCCAGCAGTTCCTTGCCTCAGGGGGAGAAGGGGAACACTGAAGCTTTCTTT; CDR3 protein: CASSSLPQGEKGNTEAFF
clone size: few; CDR3 length: 14; J gene: TRBJ2-4; V gene: TRBV7-2; D gene: .; CDR3 DNA: TGTGCCAGCAGCAGTAGAGTTGTCAAAAACATTCAGTACTTC; CDR3 protein: CASSSRVVKNIQYF
clone size: many; CDR3 length: 20; J gene: TRBJ1-5; V gene: TRBV19; D gene: TRBD1; CDR3 DNA: TGTGCCAGTAGCCCTATACTACGGGGGGGCGGACAGGCACCCAATCAGCCCCAGCATTTT; CDR3 protein: CASSPILRGGGQAPNQPQHF
clone size: many; CDR3 length: 11; J gene: TRBJ2-7; V gene: TRBV18; D gene: .; CDR3 DNA: TGTGCCAGCTCACCTGGGGACGAGCAGTACTTC; CDR3 protein: CASSPGDEQYF
clone size: many; CDR3 length: 19; J gene: TRBJ2-7; V gene: TRBV24-1; D gene: TRBD2; CDR3 DNA: TGTGCCACCAGTGATTTGCACCTAGCGGGAGGGGGAAGTGTCTACGAGCAGTACTTC; CDR3 protein: CATSDLHLAGGGSVYEQYF
clone size: few; CDR3 length: 13; J gene: TRBJ2-3; V gene: TRBV4-2; D gene: .; CDR3 DNA: TGTGCCAGCAGCCCGACTAGTCGGGATACGCAGTATTTT; CDR3 protein: CASSPTSRDTQYF
clone size: many; CDR3 length: 14; J gene: TRBJ1-3; V gene: TRBV6-1; D gene: .; CDR3 DNA: TGTGCCAGCAGTGATCCGGGCTCAGGAAACACCATATATTTT; CDR3 protein: CASSDPGSGNTIYF
clone size: many; CDR3 length: 14; J gene: TRBJ1-1; V gene: TRBV7-8; D gene: .; CDR3 DNA: TGTGCCAGCAGCTTATCCCCAGGGAACACTGAAGCTTTCTTT; CDR3 protein: CASSLSPGNTEAFF
clone size: few; CDR3 length: 14; J gene: TRBJ1-2; V gene: TRBV19; D gene: .; CDR3 DNA: TGTGCCAGTAGTATGCGGGACTTCCTCTATGGCTACACCTTC; CDR3 protein: CASSMRDFLYGYTF
clone size: .; CDR3 length: 21; J gene: TRBJ1-5; V gene: TRBV25-1; D gene: .; CDR3 DNA: TGTGCCAGCAGTCCCTATCCCACGGTGGGCGGGATAACTGGAAGCAATCAGCCCCAGCATTTT; CDR3 protein: CASSPYPTVGGITGSNQPQHF